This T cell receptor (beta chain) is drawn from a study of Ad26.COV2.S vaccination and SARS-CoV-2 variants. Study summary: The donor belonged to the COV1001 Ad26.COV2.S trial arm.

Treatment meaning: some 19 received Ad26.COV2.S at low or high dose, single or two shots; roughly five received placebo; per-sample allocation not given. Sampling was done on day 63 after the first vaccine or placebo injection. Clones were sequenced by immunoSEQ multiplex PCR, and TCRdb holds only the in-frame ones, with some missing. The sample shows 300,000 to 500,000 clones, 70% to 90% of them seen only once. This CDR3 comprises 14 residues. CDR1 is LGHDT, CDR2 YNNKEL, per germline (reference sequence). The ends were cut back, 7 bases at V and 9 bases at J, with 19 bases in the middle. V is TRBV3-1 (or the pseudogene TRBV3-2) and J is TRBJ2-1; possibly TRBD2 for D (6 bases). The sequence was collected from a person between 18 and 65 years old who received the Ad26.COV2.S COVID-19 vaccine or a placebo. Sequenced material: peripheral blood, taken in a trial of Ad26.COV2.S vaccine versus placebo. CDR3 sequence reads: CASMSRTGLGEQFF. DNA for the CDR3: TGTGCCAGCATGTCCCGAACGGGACTGGGTGAGCAGTTCTTC.